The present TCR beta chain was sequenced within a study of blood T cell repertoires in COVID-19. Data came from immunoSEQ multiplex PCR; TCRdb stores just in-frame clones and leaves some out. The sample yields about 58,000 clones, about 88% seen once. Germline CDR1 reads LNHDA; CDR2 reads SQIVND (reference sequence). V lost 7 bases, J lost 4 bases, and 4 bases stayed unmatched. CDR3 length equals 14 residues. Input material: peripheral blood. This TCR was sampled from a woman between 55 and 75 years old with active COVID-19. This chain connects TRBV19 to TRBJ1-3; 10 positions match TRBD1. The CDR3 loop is CASTRDRGGNTIYF. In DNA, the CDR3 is TGTGCCAGTACCCGGGACAGGGGAGGAAACACCATATATTTT. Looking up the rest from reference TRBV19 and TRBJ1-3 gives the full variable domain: DGGITQSPKYLFRKEGQNVTLSCEQNLNHDAMYWYRQDPGQGLRLIYYSQIVNDFQKGDIAEGYSVSREKKESFPLTVTSAQKNPTAFYLCASTRDRGGNTIYFGEGSWLTVV.